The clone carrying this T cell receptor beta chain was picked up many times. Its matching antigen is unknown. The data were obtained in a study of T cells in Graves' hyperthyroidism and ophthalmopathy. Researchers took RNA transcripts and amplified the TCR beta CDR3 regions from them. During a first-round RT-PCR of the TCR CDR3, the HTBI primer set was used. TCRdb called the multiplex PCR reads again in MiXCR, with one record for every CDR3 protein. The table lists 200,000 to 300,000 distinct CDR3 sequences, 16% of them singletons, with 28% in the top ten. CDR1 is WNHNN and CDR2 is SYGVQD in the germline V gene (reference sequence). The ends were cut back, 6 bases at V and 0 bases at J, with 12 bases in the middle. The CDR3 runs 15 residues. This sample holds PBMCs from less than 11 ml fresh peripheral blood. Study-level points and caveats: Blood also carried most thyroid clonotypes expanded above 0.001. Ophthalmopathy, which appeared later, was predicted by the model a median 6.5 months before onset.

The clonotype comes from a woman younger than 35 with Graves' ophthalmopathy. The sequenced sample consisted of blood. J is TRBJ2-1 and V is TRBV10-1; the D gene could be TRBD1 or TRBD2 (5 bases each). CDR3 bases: TGCGCCAGCAGCCGGGACCTCAACTCCTACAATGAGCAGTTCTTC. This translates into CASSRDLNSYNEQFF.